This T cell receptor beta chain was observed in a study of T cells in Graves' hyperthyroidism and ophthalmopathy. Study outcomes and limitations: The majority of expanded thyroid clonotypes above 0.001 also appeared in blood.

Amplification of TCR beta CDR3 regions used RNA as the template. The HTBI primer set was used in a first-round RT-PCR of the TCR CDR3. TCRdb reanalysed the multiplex PCR reads using MiXCR and keeps one entry per CDR3 protein. Counted here are about 400,000 distinct CDR3 sequences, 15% to 18% occurring once; the ten biggest clones make up 7.5% to 8%. This CDR3 region has 12 residues. Germline lookup yields CDR1 GTSNPN and CDR2 SVGIG (reference sequence). V lost 3 bases to trimming and J lost 8 bases, with 11 bases between them. This clonotype was counted at least ten times. Antigen specificity is unknown.

Sequencing was performed on blood. This clonotype was sampled from a woman aged 18-29 years with Graves' hyperthyroidism. The chain recombines TRBV30 with TRBJ2-1; no clear D gene. DNA for the CDR3: TGTGCCTGGAGCCCGGACCCGTATGAGCAGTTCTTC. Translating it yields CAWSPDPYEQFF.